The present T cell receptor (beta chain) was sequenced within a study of blood T cell repertoires in COVID-19. The germline CDR1 and CDR2 sequences are SEHNR and FQNEAQ (reference sequence). V gave up 3 bases and J gave up 8 bases, with 13 bases separating them. CDR3 length: 14 amino acids. This clone was seen a handful of times. The method was immunoSEQ multiplex PCR; TCRdb's version includes in-frame clones alone and lacks a portion of them. The table lists roughly 120,000 clones, roughly four fifths of them singletons, with 7.5% in the top ten. The specimen sequenced was peripheral blood. This TCR was sampled from a man between 65 and 80 years old with active or convalescent COVID-19. This chain joins TRBV7-9 and TRBJ1-4; D unresolved. This CDR3 is CASSLPAVGEKLFF. The CDR3 region has the DNA TGTGCCAGCAGCTTGCCCGCAGTCGGGGAAAAACTGTTTTTT.